These 7 T cell receptor beta chains originate from one sample sequenced in a study of T cell changes during pregnancy in multiple sclerosis. Only in-frame clones appear in the TCRdb table, and some are missing; sequencing was by immunoSEQ multiplex PCR. The sample consists of roughly 29,000 clones, roughly 89% of them appearing once. Sequences were derived from CD8+ T cells from peripheral blood mononuclear cells, sampled before pregnancy. Receptors originate from a female donor with multiple sclerosis, enrolled in a pregnancy study.

The chain is built from TRBV30 and TRBJ2-1, with TRBD2 identical over 8 bases. CDR1 is GTSNPN and CDR2 is SVGIG in the germline V gene (reference sequence). The V segment lost 2 bases and the J segment 8 bases; nucleotides outside the gene matches: 8. CDR3 length equals 14 residues. The CDR3 DNA reads TGTGCCTGGAGTACTCGGGGGGGCCGATATGAGCAGTTCTTC. Protein product: CAWSTRGGRYEQFF.

This clone was recorded a few times. The CDR3 DNA sequence: TGCGCCAGCAGGGGCCCCGGGACAGGGTGGAACAATGAGCAGTTCTTC. Protein: CASRGPGTGWNNEQFF. The chain links TRBV10-1 to TRBJ2-1; 9 positions agree with TRBD1. V lost 6 bases, J lost 5 bases, and 11 bases stayed unmatched. Germline V gene lookup returns CDR1 WNHNN and CDR2 SYGVQD (reference sequence). The CDR3 spans 16 residues.

In its sample, this clone was seen once. V usage is TRBV7-2 and J usage is TRBJ2-1; tentative D call: TRBD2 (7 bases). CDR1 is SGHTA, CDR2 FQGNSA, per germline. CDR3 length equals 15 residues. The V and J ends lost 2 bases and 5 bases respectively, with 13 bases between them. CDR3 sequence (DNA): TGTGCCAGCAGCTTATTCGGGGGGCTAAACAATGAGCAGTTCTTC. Its protein product is CASSLFGGLNNEQFF.

The DNA of the CDR3 is TGTGCCAGCAGCTTGGCAGCTAATGAAAAACTGTTTTTT. Translating gives CASSLAANEKLFF. This chain connects TRBV5-5 to TRBJ1-4; D not certain. Trimming took 0 bases from V and 3 from J, leaving 3 bases between them. This CDR3 has 13 residues. Per germline, CDR1 SGHKS and CDR2 YYEKEE (reference sequence).

This clone was seen more than once but under ten times. This chain links TRBV21-1 with TRBJ1-2; the D call in the table, TRBD1, was not verified against the DNA. TRBV21-1 is noted as a pseudogene. The CDR3 is made up of 15 amino acids. The CDR3 nucleotides read TGTGCCAGCACCGTATTTGGCCCGGTGGGCTGTGGCTACACCTTC. This sequence encodes CASTVFGPVGCGYTF.

The chain joins TRBV9 to TRBJ2-1; D is possibly TRBD2 (6 bases). The CDR3 is made up of 16 amino acids. The V end was cut by 4 bases, the J end by 3 bases, with 17 bases between. Germline loops: CDR1 SGDLS, CDR2 YYNGEE. CDR3 in DNA: TGTGCCAGCAGCCGACCACTGAGCGGGTACTACAATGAGCAGTTCTTC. Its translation: CASSRPLSGYYNEQFF.

J is TRBJ2-7 and V is TRBV29-1; TRBD1 matches at 7 bases. Germline trimming cut 7 bases from V and 5 bases from J; bases unmatched to any gene: 5. The germline CDR1 and CDR2 sequences are SQVTM and ANQGSEA. CDR3 length equals 11 residues. The CDR3 here is CSAQTGDEQYF. DNA for the CDR3: TGCAGCGCTCAAACAGGGGACGAGCAGTACTTC.